The 27 T cell receptor beta chains given below trace back to one sample, sequenced in a study of blood T cell repertoires in COVID-19 (dated by TCRdb to 2018 to 2020). Libraries were constructed by the immunoSEQ multiplex PCR assay. As stored in TCRdb, this immuneACCESS dataset retains in-frame rearrangements with V and J assigned. A fraction of the clones does not appear; measured against another copy, unresolved V genes explain less than half of the discrepancy, and the remainder lacks a known reason. This sample lists 300,000 to 350,000 clones; roughly 89% were detected once. The biggest ten clones account for roughly a tenth of the sample. The sequenced sample consisted of PBMCs or T cells enriched from blood (not recorded which). Receptors originate from a woman aged 25-40 years who had recovered from COVID-19.

The J gene is TRBJ2-5, the V gene TRBV4-2, with TRBD1 matching over 9 bases. The CDR3 contains 20 residues. CDR1 is LGHNA and CDR2 is YNFKEQ in the germline V gene. V gave up 4 bases and J gave up 0 bases; unmatched junction bases: 18. The CDR3 coding sequence is TGTGCCAGCAGCCTGATCCTCGCGGGTGGGGGACAGGGTGACCAAGAGACCCAGTACTTC. It yields the protein CASSLILAGGGQGDQETQYF.

The CDR3 here is CATSRDILARLYF. The CDR3 DNA reads TGTGCCACCAGCAGAGATATCCTAGCGAGGTTGTACTTC. The V gene is TRBV15, the J gene TRBJ2-7; a weak D match, TRBD2 (6 bases). The V gene lost 0 bases and the J gene lost 12 bases, with 15 bases spanning the gap. The CDR3 spans 13 residues. Germline V lookup: CDR1 LNHNV, CDR2 YYDKDF (reference sequence).

V and J are TRBV18 and TRBJ1-2, with D possibly matching TRBD1 (5 bases). CDR1 is KGHSH and CDR2 is LQKENI in the germline V gene. Deletions cut 3 bases from V and 4 bases from J, with 12 bases between. The CDR3 covers 14 residues. The CDR3, as DNA: TGTGCCAGCTCACCCACCGACAGCTCCTATGGCTACACCTTC. Translating it yields CASSPTDSSYGYTF.

This rearrangement joins TRBV7-9 to TRBJ2-3, with D perhaps TRBD2 (7 bases). Trimming left V 1 base short and J 1 base short, with 21 bases between. This CDR3 comprises 19 residues. Germline CDR1 SEHNR, CDR2 FQNEAQ (reference sequence). CDR3 in DNA: TGTGCCAGCAGCTTAGTTGCGGGGGCCGGGGCGAAGGGCACAGATACGCAGTATTTT. Protein product: CASSLVAGAGAKGTDTQYF.

The gene calls are TRBV3-1 (or the pseudogene TRBV3-2) and TRBJ2-7; 9 bases agree with TRBD2. CDR1 LGHDT and CDR2 YNNKEL come from the germline V gene (reference sequence). The CDR3 is 15 residues long. The V and J ends lost 4 bases and 4 bases, in that order; junction bases with no gene match: 8. CDR3 region: CASSPNSGSFYEQYF. Written as DNA, the CDR3 is TGTGCCAGCAGCCCGAATAGCGGGAGTTTTTACGAGCAGTACTTC.

The chain links TRBV29-1 to TRBJ1-2; the match to TRBD1 covers 7 bases. The CDR3 length is 12 residues. Germline V gene sequence: CDR1 SQVTM, CDR2 ANQGSEA. J was trimmed by 2 bases and V by 5 bases; bases with no gene match: 2. The CDR3 coding sequence is TGCAGCGTTCAGACAGGGAACTATGGCTACACCTTC. Translating gives CSVQTGNYGYTF.

The rearrangement joins TRBV4-1 to TRBJ1-2, with 8 bases matching TRBD1. This CDR3 has 13 residues. Germline-derived CDR1 and CDR2 are MGHRA and YSYEKL. The trim removed 5 bases at V and 6 bases at J, leaving 5 bases unmatched. The CDR3 reads CASSKDRVDGYTF. CDR3 DNA: TGCGCCAGCAGCAAGGACAGGGTTGATGGCTACACCTTC.

This clone was observed a handful of times. This chain joins TRBV18 and TRBJ1-1, with a possible D match to TRBD1 (5 bases). The CDR3 runs to 13 residues. Germline V gene sequence: CDR1 KGHSH, CDR2 LQKENI. With 1 base removed from V and 5 bases from J, the gap between germline ends came to 8 bases. CDR3 sequence (DNA): TGTGCCAGCTCACCACTAACAGGAACTGAAGCTTTCTTT. The encoded protein is CASSPLTGTEAFF.

The chain joins TRBV5-4 to TRBJ2-1, with 7 bases identical to TRBD2. With V trimmed by 0 bases and J by 4 bases, 10 bases remained unmatched. The CDR3 extends over 17 amino acids. Per germline, CDR1 SGHNT and CDR2 YYREEE (reference sequence). The CDR3 nucleotides are TGTGCCAGCAGCTTGGGCGGGAGAACCGGGGTTTACAATGAGCAGTTCTTC. This sequence encodes CASSLGGRTGVYNEQFF.

The rearrangement joins TRBV28 to TRBJ1-2; D not resolved. This CDR3 comprises 14 residues. Germline V gene sequence: CDR1 MDHEN, CDR2 SYDVKM. Trimming left V 6 bases short and J 0 bases short, with 11 bases between. The CDR3 protein is CASRPLVANYGYTF. DNA of the CDR3: TGTGCCAGCAGACCACTAGTAGCTAACTATGGCTACACCTTC.

The rearrangement links TRBV6-4 to TRBJ2-5, with TRBD2 as a possible D gene (7 bases). Germline assignment: CDR1 MRHNA and CDR2 SNTAGT. Trimming pared 0 bases from V and 5 bases from J, leaving 13 bases between. This CDR3 comprises 15 residues. The CDR3 here is CASSDSIGGPETQYF. For the CDR3, the DNA is TGTGCCAGCAGTGACTCAATCGGGGGGCCGGAGACCCAGTACTTC.

The chain links TRBV9 to TRBJ2-5, with 10 bases fitting TRBD2. Germline CDR1 reads SGDLS; CDR2 reads YYNGEE. This CDR3 has 16 amino acids. V dropped 2 bases and J dropped 5; count of bases not matched to a gene: 9. CDR3 loop: CASSVASGSLGETQYF. CDR3 nucleotide sequence: TGTGCCAGCAGCGTTGCTAGCGGGAGTTTAGGGGAGACCCAGTACTTC.

A remark on this clone: Other nucleotide sequences in the sample specify the same CDR3. The V gene is TRBV5-1, the J gene TRBJ2-7; 7 bases are a match to TRBD1. Germline CDR1 SGHRS, CDR2 YFSETQ. V shed 4 bases and J 6 bases; nucleotides not matched to a gene: 10. This CDR3 spans 14 amino acids. The CDR3 coding sequence is TGCGCCAGCAGCCTCGACAGGGATTTCGCCGAGCAGTACTTC. This encodes CASSLDRDFAEQYF.

The table lists this clone with a count of one. V gene TRBV7-4 combines with J gene TRBJ2-1; no clear D gene. CDR3 length equals 13 residues. V dropped 2 bases and J dropped 9 bases, with 11 bases sitting between them. The V gene's germline CDR1 is SGHVT and CDR2 SQSDAQ. CDR3 protein: CASSLIPRSEQFF. The CDR3, as DNA: TGTGCCAGCAGCTTAATTCCCCGGAGTGAGCAGTTCTTC.

The V call is TRBV28, the J call TRBJ2-1; 11 bases are a match to TRBD2. Germline CDR1 is MDHEN and CDR2 is SYDVKM. This CDR3 region has 17 residues. V gave up 5 bases and J gave up 6 bases; unmatched junction bases: 12. CDR3 sequence: CASSQIAGGRYGNEQFF. Written as DNA, the CDR3 is TGTGCCAGCAGTCAGATAGCGGGAGGGAGGTATGGCAATGAGCAGTTCTTC.

This clone was seen only once. The chain couples TRBV2 to TRBJ1-1; 7 bases fit TRBD1. Germline V gene sequence: CDR1 SNHLY, CDR2 FYNNEI. The CDR3 is made up of 12 amino acids. The ends lost 6 bases at V and 6 bases at J; junction bases unmatched: 4. CDR3 sequence (DNA): TGTGCCAGCAGGCGGACAGGAGCTGAAGCTTTCTTT. Translation gives CASRRTGAEAFF.

The rearrangement links TRBV4-1 to TRBJ2-1; TRBD1 matches at 10 bases. The J segment lost 6 bases and the V segment lost 3 bases, leaving 11 bases of the junction unmatched. In germline, CDR1 is MGHRA, CDR2 YSYEKL. The CDR3 is 17 residues long. In nucleotides, the CDR3 is TGCGCCAGCAGCCATACTACCGGACAGGGGGTATTCAATGAGCAGTTCTTC. Encoded protein: CASSHTTGQGVFNEQFF.

The chain is built from TRBV14 and TRBJ1-1; D is unclear. Germline V lookup: CDR1 SGHDN, CDR2 FVKESK. The CDR3 loop spans 14 amino acids. The V gene lost 3 bases and the J gene lost 1 base, with 9 bases spanning the gap. Here the CDR3 reads CASSHFATNTEAFF. Written as DNA, the CDR3 is TGTGCCAGCAGCCACTTCGCTACGAACACTGAAGCTTTCTTT.

In its sample, this clone was seen a few times. V is TRBV5-1 and J is TRBJ1-2; 9 bases match TRBD1. Germline CDR1 reads SGHRS; CDR2 reads YFSETQ. The junction had 9 bases not matched to a gene; V was cut back by 4 bases and J by 5 bases. The CDR3 covers 15 residues. The CDR3 here is CASSAEQGAYYGYTF. CDR3 bases: TGCGCCAGCAGCGCTGAACAGGGGGCGTATTATGGCTACACCTTC.

The CDR3, as DNA: TGTGCCACCAGCAGAGGAACCGTGGGCGGGGGAGAAAAACTGTTTTTT. This codes for CATSRGTVGGGEKLFF. The J gene is TRBJ1-4, the V gene TRBV15; a possible D gene is TRBD1 (5 bases). Deletions cut 1 base from V and 8 bases from J, with 17 bases between. Germline assignment: CDR1 LNHNV and CDR2 YYDKDF (reference sequence). This CDR3 region has 16 residues.

The chain links TRBV27 to TRBJ1-5, with 7 bases fitting TRBD1. From germline, CDR1 is MNHEY and CDR2 SMNVEV (reference sequence). The CDR3 runs to 17 residues. J lost 0 bases, V lost 0 bases, and 5 bases had no gene match. The CDR3 bases are TGTGCCAGCAGTTTATCCTGGACAGGACATAGCAATCAGCCCCAGCATTTT. This sequence encodes CASSLSWTGHSNQPQHF.

The chain recombines TRBV11-2 with TRBJ2-7, with 11 positions matching TRBD1. This CDR3 contains 16 residues. J lost 4 bases, V lost 3 bases, and 8 bases had no gene match. In germline, CDR1 is SGHAT, CDR2 FQNNGV. The DNA for the CDR3 is TGTGCCAGCAGCTTTCTTCGGGGGACAGGGGGATACGAGCAGTACTTC. Translation: CASSFLRGTGGYEQYF.

The V and J genes are TRBV21-1 and TRBJ2-1; the table assigns TRBD2, which was not confirmed against the DNA. TRBV21-1 is labeled a pseudogene. The CDR3 is made up of 18 amino acids. This CDR3 reads CARPGLREGPKPNNEQFF. CDR3 in DNA: TGTGCCAGACCCGGATTGAGGGAGGGCCCGAAACCCAACAATGAGCAGTTCTTC.

V usage is TRBV9 and J usage is TRBJ1-1; D unclear. The CDR3 is made up of 14 amino acids. Germline values: CDR1 SGDLS, CDR2 YYNGEE. With 0 bases removed from V and 0 bases from J, the gap between germline ends came to 6 bases. For the CDR3, the DNA is TGTGCCAGCAGCGTAGCCGCGGTGAACACTGAAGCTTTCTTT. Its translation: CASSVAAVNTEAFF.

The chain uses TRBV27 and TRBJ1-1; D is perhaps TRBD1 (6 bases). From germline, CDR1 is MNHEY and CDR2 SMNVEV (reference sequence). Trimming cost V 8 bases and J 5 bases, with 24 bases left between them. The CDR3 spans 16 residues. CDR3 in amino acids: CASGLITGGARTEAFF. CDR3 bases: TGTGCCAGCGGACTAATTACGGGGGGGGCGCGTACTGAAGCTTTCTTT.

The chain recombines TRBV7-2 with TRBJ1-2, with 8 positions matching TRBD1. Germline V gene data show CDR1 as SGHTA and CDR2 as FQGNSA. This CDR3 spans 15 amino acids. The V gene end was trimmed by 5 bases and the J gene end by 2 bases; junction bases not matched to a gene: 7. The CDR3 DNA reads as TGTGCCAGCAGCATCCGGACAGGGATAAACTATGGCTACACCTTC. It translates to CASSIRTGINYGYTF.

J is TRBJ1-6 and V is TRBV5-6, with 7 bases fitting TRBD1. Looked up from germline, CDR1 is SGHDT and CDR2 is YYEEEE. Losses at the gene ends were 4 bases for V and 6 bases for J; bases not matched to a gene: 7. CDR3 length equals 15 residues. The CDR3 DNA is TGTGCCAGCAGCCCCGAGGGGGCCGGTAATTCACCCCTCCACTTT. Protein product: CASSPEGAGNSPLHF.